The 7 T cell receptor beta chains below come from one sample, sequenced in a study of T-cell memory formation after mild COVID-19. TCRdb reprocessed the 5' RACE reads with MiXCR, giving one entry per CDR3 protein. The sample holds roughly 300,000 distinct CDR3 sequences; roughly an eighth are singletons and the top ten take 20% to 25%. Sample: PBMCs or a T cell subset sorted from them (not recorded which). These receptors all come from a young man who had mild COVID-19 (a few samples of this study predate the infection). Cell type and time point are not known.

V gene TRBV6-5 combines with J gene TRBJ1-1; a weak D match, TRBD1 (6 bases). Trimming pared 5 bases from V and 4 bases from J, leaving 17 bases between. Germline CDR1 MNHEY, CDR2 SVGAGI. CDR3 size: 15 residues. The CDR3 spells CASSASGARGTEAFF. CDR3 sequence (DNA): TGTGCCAGCAGTGCCTCAGGGGCAAGGGGCACTGAAGCTTTCTTT.

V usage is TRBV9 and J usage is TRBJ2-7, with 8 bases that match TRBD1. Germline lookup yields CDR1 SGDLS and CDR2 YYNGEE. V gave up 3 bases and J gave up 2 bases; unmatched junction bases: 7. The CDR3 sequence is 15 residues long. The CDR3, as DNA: TGTGCCAGCAGCGAGGGGACAGGATCGGCCTACGAGCAGTACTTC. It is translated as CASSEGTGSAYEQYF.

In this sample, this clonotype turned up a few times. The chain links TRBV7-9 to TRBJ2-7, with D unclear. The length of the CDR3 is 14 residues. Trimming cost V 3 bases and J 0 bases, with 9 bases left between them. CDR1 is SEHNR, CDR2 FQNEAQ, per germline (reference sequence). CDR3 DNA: TGTGCCAGCAGCTTTTTGCCAGGCTCCTACGAGCAGTACTTC. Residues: CASSFLPGSYEQYF.

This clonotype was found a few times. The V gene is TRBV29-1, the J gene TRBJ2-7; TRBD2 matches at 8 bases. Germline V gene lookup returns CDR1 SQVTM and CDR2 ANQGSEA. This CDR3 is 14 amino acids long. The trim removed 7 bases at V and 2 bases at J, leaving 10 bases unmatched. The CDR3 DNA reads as TGCAGCGGGCATAGCGGGATCGCCCCCTACGAGCAGTACGTC. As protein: CSGHSGIAPYEQYV.

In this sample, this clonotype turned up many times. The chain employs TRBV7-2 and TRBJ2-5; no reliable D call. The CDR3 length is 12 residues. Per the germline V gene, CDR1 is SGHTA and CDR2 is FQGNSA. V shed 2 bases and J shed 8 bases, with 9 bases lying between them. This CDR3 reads CASSLLRSTQYF. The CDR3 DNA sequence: TGTGCCAGCAGCTTATTAAGATCCACCCAGTACTTC.

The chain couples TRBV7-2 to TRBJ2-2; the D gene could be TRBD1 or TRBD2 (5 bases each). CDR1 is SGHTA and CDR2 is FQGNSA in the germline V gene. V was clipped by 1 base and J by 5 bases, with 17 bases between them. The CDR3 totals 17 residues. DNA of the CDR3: TGTGCCAGCAGCTTAGGGTGGATCGGGGCCATAACCGGGGAGCTGTTTTTT. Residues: CASSLGWIGAITGELFF.

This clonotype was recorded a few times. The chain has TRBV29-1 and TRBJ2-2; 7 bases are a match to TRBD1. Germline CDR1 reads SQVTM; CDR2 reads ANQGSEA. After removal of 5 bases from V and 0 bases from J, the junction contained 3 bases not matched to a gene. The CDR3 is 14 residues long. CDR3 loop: CSVYTGANTGELFF. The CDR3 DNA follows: TGCAGCGTTTACACAGGGGCGAACACCGGGGAGCTGTTTTTT.